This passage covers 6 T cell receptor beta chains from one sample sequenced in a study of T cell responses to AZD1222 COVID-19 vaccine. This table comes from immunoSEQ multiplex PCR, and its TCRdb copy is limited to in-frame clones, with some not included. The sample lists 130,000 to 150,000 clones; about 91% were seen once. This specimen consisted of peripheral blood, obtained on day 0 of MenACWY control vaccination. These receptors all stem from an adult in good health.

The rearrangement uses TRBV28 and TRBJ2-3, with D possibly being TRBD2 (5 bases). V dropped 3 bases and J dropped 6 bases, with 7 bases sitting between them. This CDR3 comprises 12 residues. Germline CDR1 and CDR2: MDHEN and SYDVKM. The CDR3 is CASSLRRDTQYF. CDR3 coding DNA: TGTGCCAGCAGTTTGCGGAGGGATACGCAGTATTTT. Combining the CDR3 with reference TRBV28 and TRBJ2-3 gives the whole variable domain DVKVTQSSRYLVKRTGEKVFLECVQDMDHENMFWYRQDPGLGLRLIYFSYDVKMKEKGDIPEGYSVSREKKERFSLILESASTNQTSMYLCASSLRRDTQYFGPGTRLTVL.

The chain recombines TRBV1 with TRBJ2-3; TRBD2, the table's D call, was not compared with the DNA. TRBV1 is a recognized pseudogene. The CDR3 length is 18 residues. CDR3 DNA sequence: TGCACCAGCAGCCAAGATACCGTGGCTAGCGGGGGGGCGAATACGCAGTATTTT. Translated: CTSSQDTVASGGANTQYF.

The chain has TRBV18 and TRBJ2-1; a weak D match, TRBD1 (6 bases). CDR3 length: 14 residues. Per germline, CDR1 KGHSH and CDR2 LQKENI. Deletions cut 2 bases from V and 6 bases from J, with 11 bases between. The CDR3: CASSPLARGNEQFF. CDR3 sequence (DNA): TGTGCCAGCTCACCATTAGCCAGGGGCAATGAGCAGTTCTTC.

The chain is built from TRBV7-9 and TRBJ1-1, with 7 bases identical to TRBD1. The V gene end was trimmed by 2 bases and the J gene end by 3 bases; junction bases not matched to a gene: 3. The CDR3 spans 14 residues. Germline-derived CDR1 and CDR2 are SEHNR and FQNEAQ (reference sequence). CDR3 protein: CASSLTGADTEAFF. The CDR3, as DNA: TGTGCCAGCAGCTTAACAGGGGCAGACACTGAAGCTTTCTTT.

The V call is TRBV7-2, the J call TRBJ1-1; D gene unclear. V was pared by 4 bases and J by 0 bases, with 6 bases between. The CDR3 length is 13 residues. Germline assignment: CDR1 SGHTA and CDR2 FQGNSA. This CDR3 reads CASSSSVNTEAFF. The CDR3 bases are TGTGCCAGCAGCTCGAGTGTGAACACTGAAGCTTTCTTT.

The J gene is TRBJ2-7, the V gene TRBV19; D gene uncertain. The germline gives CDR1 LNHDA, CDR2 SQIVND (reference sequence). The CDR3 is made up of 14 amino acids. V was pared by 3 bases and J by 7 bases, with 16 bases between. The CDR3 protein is CASSISDPREEQYF. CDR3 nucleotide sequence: TGTGCCAGTAGTATCTCAGACCCACGCGAGGAGCAGTACTTC.